One sample yielded the 16 T cell receptor beta chains listed below, sequenced in a study of identical twins. From the 5' RACE reads, TCRdb called clonotypes with MiXCR, one entry per CDR3 protein. There are 500,000 or so distinct CDR3 sequences in the sample; approximately 14% occur only once, and more than 0.8% lies in the top ten. The same data also contributed to another study, on yellow fever vaccine responses in identical twins.

Sequences were obtained from CD4+ T cells sorted from blood. The receptors were gathered from a woman aged 18 to 35 in good health.

This clonotype was seen a handful of times. This chain links TRBV3-1 with TRBJ2-3, with 8 nucleotides matching TRBD2. The CDR3 spans 15 residues. Trimming cost V 4 bases and J 5 bases; bases outside gene matches: 8. CDR1 LGHDT and CDR2 YNNKEL come from the germline V gene (reference sequence). The CDR3 here is CASSPQRGTRDTQYF. In DNA form, the CDR3 reads TGTGCCAGCAGCCCTCAGCGGGGGACAAGAGATACGCAGTATTTT.

In this sample, this clonotype turned up many times. CDR3 sequence reads: CASSLGSGRDTQYF. CDR3 in DNA: TGTGCCAGCAGCTTAGGTAGCGGCCGAGATACGCAGTATTTT. This chain uses TRBV5-6 with TRBJ2-3; TRBD2 might be the D (6 bases). The CDR3 totals 14 residues. Germline CDR1 and CDR2: SGHDT and YYEEEE. The V and J ends lost 2 bases and 5 bases respectively, with 12 bases between them.

This clonotype was recorded a few times. The genes are TRBV7-2 and TRBJ2-7; 9 positions agree with TRBD2. Germline-derived CDR1 and CDR2 are SGHTA and FQGNSA. Unmatched junction bases numbered 6, after V lost 4 bases and J lost 2 bases. The CDR3 consists of 15 residues. The chain's CDR3 is CASSYLAGATYEQYF. For the CDR3, the DNA is TGTGCCAGCAGCTACTTAGCGGGGGCCACCTACGAGCAGTACTTC.

The genes are TRBV20-1 and TRBJ2-1; D is perhaps TRBD2 (5 bases). V was trimmed by 3 bases and J by 3 bases, leaving 6 bases between them. This CDR3 region has 12 residues. CDR1 and CDR2 (germline): DFQATT, SNEGSKA (reference sequence). CDR3 region: CSASSDYNEQFF. CDR3 nucleotides: TGCAGTGCTAGTAGCGACTACAATGAGCAGTTCTTC.

This clonotype was seen ten or more times. CDR3 loop: CASSGRGRAYYEQYF. CDR3 nucleotide sequence: TGTGCCAGCAGCGGACGCGGGAGGGCCTATTACGAGCAGTACTTC. The chain is built from TRBV7-8 and TRBJ2-7, with 9 bases identical to TRBD2. Germline V gene lookup returns CDR1 SGHVS and CDR2 FQNEAQ. The CDR3 length is 15 residues. With 5 bases clipped from V and 4 bases from J, the junction kept 9 bases outside the gene matches.

A few counts support this clonotype. The V and J genes are TRBV5-1 and TRBJ2-2; D might be TRBD2 (6 bases). V gave up 2 bases and J gave up 0 bases, with 20 bases separating them. The germline V gene has CDR1 SGHRS and CDR2 YFSETQ. The CDR3 consists of 19 residues. The CDR3 region is CASSFAPLFQRANTGELFF. The CDR3 nucleotides read TGCGCCAGCAGCTTTGCCCCACTTTTCCAGCGGGCGAACACCGGGGAGCTGTTTTTT.

The chain carries TRBV7-2 and TRBJ2-3, with D perhaps assigned TRBD1 or TRBD2 (9 bases each). Trimming stripped 3 bases from V and 6 bases from J, with 37 bases between. The CDR3 covers 22 residues. The germline V gene has CDR1 SGHTA and CDR2 FQGNSA. Here the CDR3 reads CASSFPDRGSGRNKVREDTQYF. CDR3 nucleotides: TGTGCCAGCAGCTTCCCGGACAGGGGCAGCGGGAGGAACAAGGTCCGGGAGGATACGCAGTATTTT.

This clonotype was observed a handful of times. The chain is built from TRBV6-2 or TRBV6-3 and TRBJ2-5, with D unresolved. In germline, CDR1 is MNHEY, CDR2 SVGEGT. The CDR3 spans 14 residues. V was cut by 1 base and J by 0 bases, with 6 bases left in between. As DNA, the CDR3 is TGTGCCAGCAGTTACTTCTCCAACCAAGAGACCCAGTACTTC. Translation: CASSYFSNQETQYF.

This clonotype has more than one count but fewer than ten. This chain connects TRBV6-5 to TRBJ2-2; 8 positions agree with TRBD2. The CDR3 sequence is 17 residues long. Losses at the gene ends were 2 bases for V and 4 bases for J; bases not matched to a gene: 9. Germline CDR1 MNHEY, CDR2 SVGAGI. CDR3 loop: CASSYPTIGGGTGELFF. The CDR3 DNA is TGTGCCAGCAGTTACCCGACCATCGGGGGGGGCACCGGGGAGCTGTTTTTT.

The sample holds a few counts of this clonotype. This chain links TRBV19 with TRBJ2-5; 7 bases agree with TRBD1. The CDR3 runs 14 residues. From germline, CDR1 is LNHDA and CDR2 SQIVND (reference sequence). V shed 3 bases, J shed 5 bases, and the junction held 6 bases outside the gene matches. DNA of the CDR3: TGTGCCAGTAGTATCTCCAGGGGGATGGAGACCCAGTACTTC. This encodes CASSISRGMETQYF.

This chain joins TRBV4-1 and TRBJ2-2; no reliable D call. CDR3 length: 17 amino acids. Trimming shortened V by 0 bases and J by 0 bases, and 11 bases separated the two germline ends. Germline V gene lookup returns CDR1 MGHRA and CDR2 YSYEKL. CDR3 nucleotides: TGCGCCAGCAGCCAAGATGGCCGGCAAACGAACACCGGGGAGCTGTTTTTT. Its translation: CASSQDGRQTNTGELFF.

The CDR3 region has the DNA TGCAGCGTTGTTTCGGCGGTTTCCTACAATGAGCAGTTCTTC. Its translation is CSVVSAVSYNEQFF. The chain joins TRBV29-1 to TRBJ2-1; D not certain. Germline CDR1 is SQVTM and CDR2 is ANQGSEA. There are 14 residues in the CDR3. Trimming took off 4 bases at V and 1 base at J, with 11 bases between the two ends.

V is TRBV29-1 and J is TRBJ2-1, with a weak D call TRBD2 (5 bases). Germline V gives CDR1 SQVTM, CDR2 ANQGSEA. V was trimmed by 6 bases and J by 5 bases, leaving 20 bases between them. This CDR3 is 15 amino acids long. CDR3 residues: CSVGSYGTANNEQFF. In DNA, the CDR3 is TGCAGCGTGGGGAGCTACGGCACAGCGAACAATGAGCAGTTCTTC.

This clonotype was recorded a few times. This chain's CDR3 is CASQAALSSYEQYF. DNA of the CDR3: TGCGCCAGCCAAGCAGCCTTAAGTAGCTACGAGCAGTACTTC. The chain couples TRBV5-1 to TRBJ2-7, with D hard to call. V shed 7 bases and J shed 3 bases, with 17 bases lying between them. Germline-derived CDR1 and CDR2 are SGHRS and YFSETQ. The CDR3 is 14 amino acids. The full variable domain, completed using reference TRBV5-1 and TRBJ2-7, is KAGVTQTPRYLIKTRGQQVTLSCSPISGHRSVSWYQQTPGQGLQFLFEYFSETQRNKGNFPGRFSGRQFSNSRSEMNVSTLELGDSALYLCASQAALSSYEQYFGPGTRLTVT.

V gene TRBV5-1 combines with J gene TRBJ2-7; tentatively, D is TRBD2 (6 bases). Trimming left V 1 base short and J 6 bases short, with 11 bases between. The CDR3 runs to 13 residues. CDR1 is SGHRS, CDR2 YFSETQ, per germline. This chain's CDR3 is CASSLPGLGEQYF. The CDR3 DNA reads TGCGCCAGCAGCTTGCCGGGACTCGGCGAGCAGTACTTC.

V gene TRBV28 combines with J gene TRBJ2-7; 8 positions agree with TRBD2. This CDR3 region has 16 residues. The junction had 5 bases not matched to a gene; V was cut back by 0 bases and J by 1 base. Germline CDR1 and CDR2: MDHEN and SYDVKM. The CDR3 reads CASSLWDLAGSYEQYF. In DNA, the CDR3 is TGTGCCAGCAGTTTATGGGACCTAGCGGGTTCCTACGAGCAGTACTTC.